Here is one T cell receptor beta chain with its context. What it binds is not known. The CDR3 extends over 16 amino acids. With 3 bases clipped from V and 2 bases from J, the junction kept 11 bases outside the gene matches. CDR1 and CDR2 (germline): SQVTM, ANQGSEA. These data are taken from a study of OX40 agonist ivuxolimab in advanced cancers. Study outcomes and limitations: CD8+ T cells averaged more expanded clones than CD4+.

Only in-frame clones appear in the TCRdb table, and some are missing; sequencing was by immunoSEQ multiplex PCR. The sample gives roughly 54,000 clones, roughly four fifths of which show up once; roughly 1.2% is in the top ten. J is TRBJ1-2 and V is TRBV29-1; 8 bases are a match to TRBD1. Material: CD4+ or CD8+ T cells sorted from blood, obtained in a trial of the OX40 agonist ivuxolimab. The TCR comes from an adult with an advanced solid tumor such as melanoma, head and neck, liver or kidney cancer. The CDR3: CSVDSHRGWGNYGYTF. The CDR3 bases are TGCAGCGTTGACTCCCACAGGGGGTGGGGCAACTATGGCTACACCTTC.